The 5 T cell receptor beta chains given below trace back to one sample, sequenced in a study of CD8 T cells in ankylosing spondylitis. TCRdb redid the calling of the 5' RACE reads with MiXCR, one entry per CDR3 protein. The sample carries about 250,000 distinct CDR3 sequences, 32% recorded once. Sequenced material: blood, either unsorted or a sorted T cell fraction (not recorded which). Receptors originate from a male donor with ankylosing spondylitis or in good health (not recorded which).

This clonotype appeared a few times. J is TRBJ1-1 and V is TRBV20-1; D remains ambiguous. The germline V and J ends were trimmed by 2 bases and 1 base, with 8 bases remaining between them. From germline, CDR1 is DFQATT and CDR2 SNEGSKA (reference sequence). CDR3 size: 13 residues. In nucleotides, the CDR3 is TGCAGTGCTAGACCCCCAGAGAACACTGAAGCTTTCTTT. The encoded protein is CSARPPENTEAFF.

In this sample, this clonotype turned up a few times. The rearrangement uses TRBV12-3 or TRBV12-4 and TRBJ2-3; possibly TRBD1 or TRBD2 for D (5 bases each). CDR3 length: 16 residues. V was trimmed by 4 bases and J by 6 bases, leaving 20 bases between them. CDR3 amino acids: CASSSSSRDALDTQYF. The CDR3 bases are TGTGCCAGCAGTTCATCCTCCCGGGACGCCTTGGATACGCAGTATTTT.

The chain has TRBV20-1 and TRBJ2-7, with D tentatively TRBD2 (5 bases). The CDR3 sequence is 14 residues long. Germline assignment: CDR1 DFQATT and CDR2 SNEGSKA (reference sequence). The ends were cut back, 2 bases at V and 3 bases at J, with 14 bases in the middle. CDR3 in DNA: TGCAGTGCTAGAATGGGCAGAGGACTCTACGAGCAGTACTTC. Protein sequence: CSARMGRGLYEQYF.

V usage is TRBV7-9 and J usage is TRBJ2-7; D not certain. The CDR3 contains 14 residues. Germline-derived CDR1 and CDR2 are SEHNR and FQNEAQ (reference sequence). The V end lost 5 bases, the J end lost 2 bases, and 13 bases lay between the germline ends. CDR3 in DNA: TGTGCCAGCAGCCAAACTGGTGGTACCTACGAGCAGTACTTC. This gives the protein CASSQTGGTYEQYF.

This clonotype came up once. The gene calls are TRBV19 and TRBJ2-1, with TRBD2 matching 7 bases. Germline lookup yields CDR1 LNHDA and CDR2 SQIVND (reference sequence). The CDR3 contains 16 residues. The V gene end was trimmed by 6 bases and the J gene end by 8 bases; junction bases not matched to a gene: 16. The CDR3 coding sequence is TGTGCCAGTAGCAACCCGGGGGGTTTAATCGCCGATGAGCAGTTCTTC. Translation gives CASSNPGGLIADEQFF.